The T cell receptor beta chain described here comes from a study of shared clonotypes between healthy human individuals. CD45RO negativity and positive selection for CCR7 defined naive CD8 cells, a population that excluded terminally differentiated effector memory CD45RA+ cells. This clone was counted once. CDR3 length: 17 residues. The V end was cut by 2 bases, the J end by 4 bases, with 17 bases between. Germline lookup yields CDR1 MNHEY and CDR2 SMNVEV (reference sequence). Generated by immunoSEQ multiplex PCR, the TCRdb table keeps only in-frame clones and is missing some. The sample has 1.5 million to 2.5 million clones, roughly 94% seen once.

The sample was naive CD8+ T cells sorted from blood. The chain links TRBV27 to TRBJ1-4, with D possibly TRBD1 on 5 matching bases. The receptor's source is a man younger than 30 in good health. The CDR3: CASSLLTGPNGNEKLFF. The DNA of the CDR3 is TGTGCCAGCAGTTTACTGACGGGGCCGAATGGTAATGAAAAACTGTTTTTT.